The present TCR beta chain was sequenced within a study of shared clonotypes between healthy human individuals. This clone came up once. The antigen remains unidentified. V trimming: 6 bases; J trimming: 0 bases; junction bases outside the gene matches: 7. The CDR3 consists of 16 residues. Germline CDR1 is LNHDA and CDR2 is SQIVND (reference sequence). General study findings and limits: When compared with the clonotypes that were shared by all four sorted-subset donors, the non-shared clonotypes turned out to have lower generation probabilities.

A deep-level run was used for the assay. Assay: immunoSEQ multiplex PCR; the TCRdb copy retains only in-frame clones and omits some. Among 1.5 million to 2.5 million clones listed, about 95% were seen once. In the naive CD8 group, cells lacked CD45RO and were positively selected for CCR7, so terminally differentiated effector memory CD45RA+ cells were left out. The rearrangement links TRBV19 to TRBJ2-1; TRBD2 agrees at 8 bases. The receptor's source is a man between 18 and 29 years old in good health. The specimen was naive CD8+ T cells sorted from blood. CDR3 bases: TGTGCCAGTAGGGCTAGCGGGTCTAGCTCCTACAATGAGCAGTTCTTC. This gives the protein CASRASGSSSYNEQFF.